This paragraph reports one T cell receptor (beta chain). The antigen it recognizes is unknown. No per-base quality is available; no much larger clone lies one base away. CDR1 and CDR2, looked up from the germline V gene, are LGHNA and YSLEER. V and J are truncated by 5 bases and 4 bases respectively, leaving an intervening sequence of 11 bases. Spanning cysteine to phenylalanine, the CDR3 consists of 13 amino acids. The DNA shown is the 39-base CDR3, in frame from base 1. This specimen comes from a study of blood T cell repertoires in COVID-19 (dated by TCRdb to 2018 to 2021). Study-level background: Collaborator samples came from the United States, Italy and Spain and covered acute and convalescent phases of COVID-19. The dataset comprised deeply sampled blood TCRbeta repertoires from subjects exposed to, actively infected with, or recovered from COVID-19. The repertoires were made available in a free public database intended to serve as a resource for research on the immune response to SARS-CoV-2. The samples were drawn from two sources: the first 160 participants of the ongoing ImmuneRACE study, and 1,254 subjects contributed by 6 global collaborators. Nearly every sample came with metadata listing a de-identified subject ID, COVID-19 status, age in years and sex. The prospective study material was composed of cDNA or gDNA derived from T cells, B-cell-depleted T cells, or PBMCs. Where available, HLA class I and class II types were taken from metadata supplied by the sample provider and were not determined by assay-based typing.

Here is what the overall study found, with its caveats: The amount of clinical and demographic metadata varied by source and participant and was provided uncurated.

TCRbeta CDR3 regions were amplified from genomic DNA by means of the immunoSEQ Assay, a bias-controlled multiplex PCR. In the authors' own workflow: The number of nucleated cells in each sample was estimated by amplification of reference gene primers within the assay. Sequence reads were collapsed and filtered to measure the absolute abundance of every unique TCRbeta CDR3 rearrangement. Productive Simpson clonality was computed per sample as the square root of Simpson's diversity index over productive rearrangements. TCRdb carries this immuneACCESS record with in-frame sequences only. Its versions omit some clonotypes, under half of them owing to an unresolved V gene in the studies checked, with the rest unexplained. That table gives V, J and clone size, and the DNA gave D and trimming. For this sample the table gives 150,000 to 200,000 clones, of which over 80% were detected only once. The top ten hold roughly 4.9% of the sample.

Enrolling through a virtual design, the prospective study's participants ranged in age from roughly 18 to 90 years and lived across roughly 23 United States geographic areas. In the prospective study, participants were assigned to cohorts based on the clinical history participants reported in a screening survey and a study questionnaire. Exposed participants had been in contact, within 2 weeks of entering the study, with a person who had a PCR-confirmed or clinician-diagnosed case of COVID-19. Each participant in the prospective study had whole blood, serum and a nasopharyngeal or oropharyngeal swab collected by mobile phlebotomists. Over an approximately 2-month period, participants in the prospective study had the option of providing additional blood draws and questionnaires. Prospective study blood samples were shipped either frozen or at room temperature before DNA extraction.

The sample was PBMCs or T cells enriched from blood (not recorded which). The receptor was derived from a man aged 65 to 85 who had been exposed to COVID-19. The chain uses TRBV4-3 and TRBJ1-2, with a tentative D gene TRBD1 over 5 matching bases. For the CDR3, the sequence is CASSDSGVYGYTF. The nucleotides read TGCGCCAGCAGCGATTCGGGGGTCTATGGCTACACCTTC.